A selection of T cell receptor beta chains follows, all from one sample in a study of technical replicates of blood from several donors. The table came from immunoSEQ multiplex PCR; TCRdb's copy has only in-frame clones and leaves some out. The table has more than 65,000 clones, around 96% seen once. The sample comprised T cells isolated from PBMCs. The receptors derive from a human donor in good health. CDR3s include the opening cysteine and the closing phenylalanine or tryptophan. D genes are given only for firm matches. Not all rows give a size; the values are once, few, many and, for expanded clones, a class.

J,size,V,D,CDR3,DNA
TRBJ2-7,NA,TRBV5-4,NA,CASRGSYEQYF,TGTGCTAGTAGGGGCTCCTACGAGCAGTACTTC
TRBJ2-5,NA,TRBV5-1,NA,CASSGGNGETQYF,TGCGCCAGCAGCGGGGGGAACGGGGAGACCCAGTACTTC
TRBJ2-1,NA,TRBV11-2,NA,CASSPGLNNEQFF,TGTGCCAGCAGCCCAGGACTGAACAATGAGCAGTTCTTC
TRBJ2-7,NA,TRBV2,NA,CASSGLAARGGEQYF,TGTGCCAGCAGTGGGTTGGCGGCTAGGGGCGGCGAGCAGTACTTC
TRBJ1-3,NA,TRBV30,NA,CAWRVTGSGNTIYF,TGTGCCTGGAGGGTCACAGGCTCTGGAAACACCATATATTTT
TRBJ2-3,NA,TRBV5-1,TRBD2,CASSLVSGSGDTQYF,TGCGCCAGCAGCTTGGTTAGCGGGAGTGGGGATACGCAGTATTTT
TRBJ1-1,NA,TRBV6-9,NA,CASLATEAFF,TGTGCCAGTTTGGCCACTGAAGCTTTCTTT
TRBJ2-7,NA,TRBV19,TRBD1,CATRDRNSYEQYF,TGTGCCACCCGGGACAGGAACTCCTACGAGCAGTACTTC
TRBJ2-1,once,TRBV6-5,TRBD2,CASSPGTRYNEQFF,TGTGCCAGCAGTCCCGGGACTAGGTACAATGAGCAGTTCTTC
TRBJ2-1,NA,TRBV6-1,TRBD2,CASGRLAGDNEQFF,TGTGCCTCAGGGCGACTAGCGGGAGATAATGAGCAGTTCTTC
TRBJ1-2,NA,TRBV6-5,TRBD1,CASRLLRGSYTF,TGTGCCAGCAGGCTTCTCAGGGGGAGCTACACCTTC
TRBJ2-1,NA,TRBV2,TRBD2,CASRSGEGYNEQFF,TGTGCCAGCAGATCGGGGGAGGGCTACAATGAGCAGTTCTTC
TRBJ1-1,few,TRBV7-9,NA,CASTYDSLNTEAFF,TGTGCCAGCACCTACGACAGCTTGAACACTGAAGCTTTCTTT
TRBJ1-4,NA,TRBV28,TRBD1,CASSFSLGQGGPNEKLFF,TGTGCCAGCAGTTTTTCTCTCGGTCAGGGGGGCCCTAATGAAAAACTGTTTTTT
TRBJ1-4,once,TRBV5-1,TRBD1,CASSIGQGSEKLFF,TGCGCCAGCAGCATCGGACAGGGAAGCGAAAAACTGTTTTTT
TRBJ1-1,NA,TRBV11-2,NA,CASSFERNTEAFF,TGTGCCAGCAGCTTCGAGAGGAACACTGAAGCTTTCTTT
TRBJ1-3,NA,TRBV29-1,NA,CSVGVETGGTIYF,TGCAGCGTTGGCGTCGAGACAGGTGGCACCATATATTTT
TRBJ1-1,once,TRBV16,TRBD1,CASSLRQGQTEAFF,TGTGCCAGCAGCCTGAGACAGGGGCAGACTGAAGCTTTCTTT
TRBJ2-5,NA,TRBV27,TRBD2,CASTSGGTQYF,TGTGCCAGCACTAGCGGGGGGACCCAGTACTTC
TRBJ1-4,NA,TRBV19,NA,CASSTTGLNEKLFF,TGTGCCAGTAGTACAACAGGGCTTAATGAAAAACTGTTTTTT
TRBJ2-6,NA,TRBV29-1,NA,CSVVTDGGPPPGANVLTF,TGCAGCGTTGTTACTGACGGGGGGCCGCCCCCTGGGGCCAACGTCCTGACTTTC
TRBJ2-5,NA,TRBV4-1,TRBD2,CASSQDSGRFIETQYF,TGCGCCAGCAGCCAAGATAGCGGGAGGTTTATAGAGACCCAGTACTTC
TRBJ2-7,NA,TRBV9,TRBD2,CASSVDRGVGYEQYF,TGTGCCAGCAGCGTAGATCGGGGGGTGGGCTACGAGCAGTACTTC
TRBJ2-3,once,TRBV25-1,NA,CASTLLNPVTDTQYF,TGTGCCAGCACCCTATTGAACCCCGTCACAGATACGCAGTATTTT
TRBJ2-6,NA,TRBV6-1,NA,CASSEVQVPTISGANVLTF,TGTGCCAGCAGTGAAGTCCAGGTACCTACCATCTCTGGGGCCAACGTCCTGACTTTC
TRBJ2-7,NA,TRBV9,TRBD1,CASSISGTGDEQYF,TGTGCCAGCAGCATCTCCGGGACAGGGGACGAGCAGTACTTC
TRBJ2-3,NA,TRBV4-2,NA,CASSGLDSYFTDTQYF,TGTGCCAGCAGCGGCCTGGACTCGTACTTCACAGATACGCAGTATTTT
TRBJ1-5,NA,TRBV7-2,NA,CASSRRPGRKPQHF,TGTGCCAGCAGCCGACGCCCGGGAAGGAAGCCCCAGCATTTT
TRBJ2-1,NA,TRBV14,NA,CASSQDENPGNEQFF,TGTGCCAGCAGCCAAGATGAGAACCCGGGCAATGAGCAGTTCTTC
TRBJ2-3,NA,TRBV9,TRBD2,CASSVQTSTSETGLSTDTQYF,TGTGCCAGCAGCGTGCAGACATCTACTAGCGAGACGGGGCTTAGCACAGATACGCAGTATTTT